A selection of T cell receptor beta chains follows, all from one sample in a study of T cell responses to AZD1222 COVID-19 vaccine. Clones were read by immunoSEQ multiplex PCR, and TCRdb kept only the in-frame ones, dropping some. This table has roughly 120,000 clones, more than 80% appearing once. The source was peripheral blood, collected 28 days after the second AZD1222 dose. These receptors originate from an adult who received the AZD1222 COVID-19 vaccine. The conserved cysteine and the conserved F or W are not part of the CDR3 here. Each record gives: D gene, V gene, J gene, CDR3 length, CDR3 protein. The D gene is left open where the match is weak.

D gene: NA
V gene: TRBV7-2
J gene: TRBJ1-1
CDR3 length: 10
CDR3 protein: ASSRGGAEAF

D gene: NA
V gene: TRBV12-3/TRBV12-4
J gene: TRBJ1-6
CDR3 length: 10
CDR3 protein: ASSSARTPLH

D gene: NA
V gene: TRBV19
J gene: TRBJ2-5
CDR3 length: 13
CDR3 protein: ASSIMLTPGETQY

D gene: NA
V gene: TRBV28
J gene: TRBJ1-1
CDR3 length: 12
CDR3 protein: ASSRLGSYTEAF

D gene: TRBD1
V gene: TRBV29-1
J gene: TRBJ1-5
CDR3 length: 13
CDR3 protein: SVEGQPYSNQPQH

D gene: TRBD1
V gene: TRBV10-3
J gene: TRBJ1-3
CDR3 length: 15
CDR3 protein: AISESRTGNSGNTIY

D gene: NA
V gene: TRBV11-2
J gene: TRBJ2-3
CDR3 length: 11
CDR3 protein: ASRTGSTDTQY

D gene: TRBD2
V gene: TRBV24-1
J gene: TRBJ2-2
CDR3 length: 12
CDR3 protein: ATSETSFTGELF

D gene: NA
V gene: TRBV6-5
J gene: TRBJ2-7
CDR3 length: 12
CDR3 protein: ASSFSARDNYEH

D gene: NA
V gene: TRBV9
J gene: TRBJ1-1
CDR3 length: 12
CDR3 protein: ASSVGQWGTEAF

D gene: TRBD1
V gene: TRBV10-3
J gene: TRBJ1-1
CDR3 length: 12
CDR3 protein: AISSGTENTEAF

D gene: NA
V gene: TRBV6-2/TRBV6-3
J gene: TRBJ1-1
CDR3 length: 9
CDR3 protein: ASSPGMEAF

D gene: NA
V gene: TRBV5-1
J gene: TRBJ1-3
CDR3 length: 12
CDR3 protein: ASSLGSSGNTIY

D gene: NA
V gene: TRBV7-2
J gene: TRBJ2-1
CDR3 length: 13
CDR3 protein: ASSPQAAEYNEQF

D gene: NA
V gene: TRBV5-4
J gene: TRBJ1-4
CDR3 length: 13
CDR3 protein: ASSLAGTTYEKLF

D gene: NA
V gene: TRBV4-1
J gene: TRBJ1-2
CDR3 length: 11
CDR3 protein: ASSQDEGSGYT

D gene: TRBD1
V gene: TRBV28
J gene: TRBJ2-6
CDR3 length: 15
CDR3 protein: AVPGQGAAPGANVLT

D gene: NA
V gene: TRBV12-3/TRBV12-4
J gene: TRBJ1-3
CDR3 length: 10
CDR3 protein: ASSFESNTIY

D gene: NA
V gene: TRBV5-1
J gene: TRBJ1-2
CDR3 length: 12
CDR3 protein: ASSFNRDGYGYT

D gene: TRBD1
V gene: TRBV10-2
J gene: TRBJ2-3
CDR3 length: 16
CDR3 protein: ASSDRDRGRRSTDTQY

D gene: NA
V gene: TRBV12-3/TRBV12-4
J gene: TRBJ2-7
CDR3 length: 11
CDR3 protein: ASSSGTYYEQY

D gene: NA
V gene: TRBV19
J gene: TRBJ1-2
CDR3 length: 10
CDR3 protein: ASSMPGSGYT

D gene: NA
V gene: TRBV9
J gene: TRBJ2-7
CDR3 length: 12
CDR3 protein: ASSVGGIAYEQY

D gene: NA
V gene: TRBV10-1
J gene: TRBJ1-2
CDR3 length: 11
CDR3 protein: ASSERGRNGYT

D gene: NA
V gene: TRBV28
J gene: TRBJ1-6
CDR3 length: 17
CDR3 protein: ASIPSPHRLGGDNSPLH

D gene: NA
V gene: TRBV5-1
J gene: TRBJ1-5
CDR3 length: 11
CDR3 protein: ASRRDTDQPQH

D gene: NA
V gene: TRBV7-2
J gene: TRBJ1-2
CDR3 length: 13
CDR3 protein: ASSPGDGANYGYT

D gene: NA
V gene: TRBV2
J gene: TRBJ1-1
CDR3 length: 12
CDR3 protein: ASRLDSMNTEAF

D gene: NA
V gene: TRBV2
J gene: TRBJ2-1
CDR3 length: 12
CDR3 protein: ASSEQGTGNEQF

D gene: NA
V gene: TRBV6-5
J gene: TRBJ1-5
CDR3 length: 14
CDR3 protein: ASSYVLGDNNQPQH

D gene: TRBD1
V gene: TRBV6-5
J gene: TRBJ1-6
CDR3 length: 13
CDR3 protein: ASSYRDRDNSPLH

D gene: TRBD1
V gene: TRBV18
J gene: TRBJ1-3
CDR3 length: 13
CDR3 protein: ASSPTTGSGNTIY

D gene: TRBD1
V gene: TRBV30
J gene: TRBJ1-1
CDR3 length: 12
CDR3 protein: AWSAVTGGVGAF

D gene: NA
V gene: TRBV3-1/TRBV3-2
J gene: TRBJ1-1
CDR3 length: 10
CDR3 protein: ASSQGLTEAF

D gene: NA
V gene: TRBV7-9
J gene: TRBJ2-2
CDR3 length: 13
CDR3 protein: ASSFWTGNTGELF

D gene: TRBD1
V gene: TRBV5-1
J gene: TRBJ2-5
CDR3 length: 13
CDR3 protein: ASSPAGQGGETQY

D gene: NA
V gene: TRBV20-1
J gene: TRBJ1-2
CDR3 length: 10
CDR3 protein: SASRLGAGYT

D gene: NA
V gene: TRBV7-9
J gene: TRBJ1-6
CDR3 length: 11
CDR3 protein: ASCPGSNSPLH

D gene: NA
V gene: TRBV10-2
J gene: TRBJ1-5
CDR3 length: 11
CDR3 protein: ASSESGNQPQH

D gene: TRBD1
V gene: TRBV9
J gene: TRBJ1-1
CDR3 length: 13
CDR3 protein: ASSVTGTGGTEAF

D gene: NA
V gene: TRBV7-8
J gene: TRBJ2-1
CDR3 length: 14
CDR3 protein: ASIPGTQPIYNEQF

D gene: NA
V gene: TRBV7-2
J gene: TRBJ1-2
CDR3 length: 13
CDR3 protein: ASSLVGSTNYGYT

D gene: NA
V gene: TRBV30
J gene: TRBJ2-5
CDR3 length: 11
CDR3 protein: AWSPYTRETQY

D gene: NA
V gene: TRBV19
J gene: TRBJ1-5
CDR3 length: 15
CDR3 protein: ASSIVWVDDSNQPQH

D gene: NA
V gene: TRBV6-2/TRBV6-3
J gene: TRBJ1-5
CDR3 length: 10
CDR3 protein: ASSLLGQPQH

D gene: NA
V gene: TRBV7-2
J gene: TRBJ1-6
CDR3 length: 12
CDR3 protein: ASSLAGANSPLH

D gene: NA
V gene: TRBV28
J gene: TRBJ2-7
CDR3 length: 12
CDR3 protein: ASSAYSSDYEQY